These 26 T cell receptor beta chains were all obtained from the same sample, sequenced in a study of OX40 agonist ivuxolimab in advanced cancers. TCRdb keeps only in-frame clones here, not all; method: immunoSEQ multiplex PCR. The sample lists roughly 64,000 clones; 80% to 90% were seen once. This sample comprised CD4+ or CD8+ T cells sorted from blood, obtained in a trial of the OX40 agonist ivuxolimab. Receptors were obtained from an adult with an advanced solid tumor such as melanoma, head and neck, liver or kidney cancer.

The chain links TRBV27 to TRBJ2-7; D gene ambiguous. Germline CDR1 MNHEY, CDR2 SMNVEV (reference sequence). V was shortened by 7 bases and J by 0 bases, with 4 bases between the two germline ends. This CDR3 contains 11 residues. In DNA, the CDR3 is TGTGCCAGCAAGAGCTCCTACGAGCAGTACTTC. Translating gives CASKSSYEQYF.

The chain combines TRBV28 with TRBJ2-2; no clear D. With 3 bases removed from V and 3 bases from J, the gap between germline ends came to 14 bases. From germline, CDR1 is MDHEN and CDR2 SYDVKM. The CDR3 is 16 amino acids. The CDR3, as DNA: TGTGCCAGCAGTTTGATCGCAGATTTGGACACCGGGGAGCTGTTTTTT. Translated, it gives CASSLIADLDTGELFF.

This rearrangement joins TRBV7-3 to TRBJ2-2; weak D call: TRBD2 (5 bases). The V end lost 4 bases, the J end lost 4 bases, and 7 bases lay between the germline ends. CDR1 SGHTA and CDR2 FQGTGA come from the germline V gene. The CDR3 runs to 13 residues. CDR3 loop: CASSYGITGELFF. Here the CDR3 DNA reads TGTGCCAGCAGCTACGGGATCACCGGGGAGCTGTTTTTT.

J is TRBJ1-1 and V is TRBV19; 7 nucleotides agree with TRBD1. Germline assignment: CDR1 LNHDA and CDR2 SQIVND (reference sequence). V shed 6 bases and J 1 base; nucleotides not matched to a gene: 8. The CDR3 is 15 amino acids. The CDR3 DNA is TGTGCCAGTAGCCCGACAGGGTCATCGAACACTGAAGCTTTCTTT. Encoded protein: CASSPTGSSNTEAFF.

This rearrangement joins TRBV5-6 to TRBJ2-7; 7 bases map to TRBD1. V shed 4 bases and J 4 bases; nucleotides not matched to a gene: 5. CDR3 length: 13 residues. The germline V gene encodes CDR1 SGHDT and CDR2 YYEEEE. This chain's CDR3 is CASSVGQKYEQYF. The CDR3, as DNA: TGTGCCAGCAGCGTGGGACAGAAATACGAGCAGTACTTC. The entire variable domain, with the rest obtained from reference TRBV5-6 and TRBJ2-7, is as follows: DAGVTQSPTHLIKTRGQQVTLRCSPKSGHDTVSWYQQALGQGPQFIFQYYEEEERQRGNFPDRFSGHQFPNYSSELNVNALLLGDSALYLCASSVGQKYEQYFGPGTRLTVT.

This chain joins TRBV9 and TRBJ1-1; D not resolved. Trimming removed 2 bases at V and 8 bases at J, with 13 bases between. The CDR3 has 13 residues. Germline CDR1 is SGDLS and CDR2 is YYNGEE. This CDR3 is CASSVGISLEAFF. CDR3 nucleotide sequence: TGTGCCAGCAGCGTTGGTATAAGTTTAGAAGCTTTCTTT.

CDR3 sequence reads: CASSLHSGSWGNEQFF. The CDR3 region has the DNA TGCGCCAGCAGCTTACATAGCGGTTCGTGGGGCAATGAGCAGTTCTTC. The rearrangement links TRBV5-1 to TRBJ2-1; D might be TRBD2 (6 bases). The CDR3 is 16 residues long. With 2 bases removed from V and 6 bases from J, the gap between germline ends came to 18 bases. Germline V lookup: CDR1 SGHRS, CDR2 YFSETQ. The full variable domain, in which reference TRBV5-1 and TRBJ2-1 provide the parts outside the CDR3, is KAGVTQTPRYLIKTRGQQVTLSCSPISGHRSVSWYQQTPGQGLQFLFEYFSETQRNKGNFPGRFSGRQFSNSRSEMNVSTLELGDSALYLCASSLHSGSWGNEQFFGPGTRLTVL.

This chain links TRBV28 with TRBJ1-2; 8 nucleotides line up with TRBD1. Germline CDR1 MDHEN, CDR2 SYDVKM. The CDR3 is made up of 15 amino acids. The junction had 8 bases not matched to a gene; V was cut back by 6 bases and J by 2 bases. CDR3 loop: CASRSVRTGNYGYTF. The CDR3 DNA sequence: TGTGCCAGCAGATCAGTCAGGACAGGGAACTATGGCTACACCTTC.

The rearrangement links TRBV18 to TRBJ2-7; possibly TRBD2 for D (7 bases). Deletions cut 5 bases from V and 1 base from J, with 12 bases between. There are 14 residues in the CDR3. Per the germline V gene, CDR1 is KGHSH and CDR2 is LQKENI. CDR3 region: CASSFGGQSYEQYF. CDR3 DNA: TGTGCCAGCTCATTCGGGGGGCAGTCCTACGAGCAGTACTTC.

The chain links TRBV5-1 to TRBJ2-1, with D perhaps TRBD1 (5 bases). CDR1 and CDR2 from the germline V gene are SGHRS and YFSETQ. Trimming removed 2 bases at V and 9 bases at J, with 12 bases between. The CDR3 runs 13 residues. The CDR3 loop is CASSFGREIEQFF. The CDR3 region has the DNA TGCGCCAGCAGCTTCGGCAGGGAAATTGAGCAGTTCTTC.

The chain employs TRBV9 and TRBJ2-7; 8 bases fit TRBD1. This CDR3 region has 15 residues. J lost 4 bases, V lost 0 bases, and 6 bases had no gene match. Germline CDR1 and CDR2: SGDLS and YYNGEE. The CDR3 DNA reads TGTGCCAGCAGCGTAGTCCCAGGGGGCGAATACGAGCAGTACTTC. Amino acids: CASSVVPGGEYEQYF.

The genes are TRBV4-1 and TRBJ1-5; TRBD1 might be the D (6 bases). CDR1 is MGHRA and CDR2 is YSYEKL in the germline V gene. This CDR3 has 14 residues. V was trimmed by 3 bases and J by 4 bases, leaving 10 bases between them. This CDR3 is CASSHNRANQPQHF. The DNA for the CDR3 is TGCGCCAGCAGCCACAACAGGGCTAATCAGCCCCAGCATTTT.

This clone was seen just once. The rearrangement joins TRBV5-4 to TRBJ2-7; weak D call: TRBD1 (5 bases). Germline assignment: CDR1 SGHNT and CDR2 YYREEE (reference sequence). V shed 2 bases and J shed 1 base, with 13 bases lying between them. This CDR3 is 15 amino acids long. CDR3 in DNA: TGTGCCAGCAGCTTAGTGCAGGGTCTATCCTACGAGCAGTACTTC. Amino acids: CASSLVQGLSYEQYF.

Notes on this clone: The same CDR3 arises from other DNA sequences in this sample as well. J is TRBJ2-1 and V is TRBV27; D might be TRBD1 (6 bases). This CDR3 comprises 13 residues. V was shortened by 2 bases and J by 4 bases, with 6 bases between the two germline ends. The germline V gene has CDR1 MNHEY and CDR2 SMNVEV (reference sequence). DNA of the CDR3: TGTGCCAGCAGTTTAGGGACATACAATGAGCAGTTCTTC. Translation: CASSLGTYNEQFF.

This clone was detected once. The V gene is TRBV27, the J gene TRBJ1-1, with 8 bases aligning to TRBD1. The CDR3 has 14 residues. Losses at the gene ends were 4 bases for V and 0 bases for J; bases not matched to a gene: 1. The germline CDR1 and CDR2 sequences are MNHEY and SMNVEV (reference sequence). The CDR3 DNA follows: TGTGCCAGCAGTTCGGGACAGGTGAACACTGAAGCTTTCTTT. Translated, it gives CASSSGQVNTEAFF.

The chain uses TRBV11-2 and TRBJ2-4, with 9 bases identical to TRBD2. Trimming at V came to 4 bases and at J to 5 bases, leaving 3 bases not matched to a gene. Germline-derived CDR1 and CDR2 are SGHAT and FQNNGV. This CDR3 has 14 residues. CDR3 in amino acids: CASSYSGGQNIQYF. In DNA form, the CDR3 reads TGTGCCAGCAGCTACAGCGGGGGGCAAAACATTCAGTACTTC.

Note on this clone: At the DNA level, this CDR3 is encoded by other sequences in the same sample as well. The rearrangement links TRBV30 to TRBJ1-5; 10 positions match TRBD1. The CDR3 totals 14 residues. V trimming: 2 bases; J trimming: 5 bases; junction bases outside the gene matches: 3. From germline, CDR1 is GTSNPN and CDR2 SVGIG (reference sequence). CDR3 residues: CAWSLGQGHQPQHF. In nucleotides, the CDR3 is TGTGCCTGGAGTTTGGGACAGGGGCATCAGCCCCAGCATTTT.

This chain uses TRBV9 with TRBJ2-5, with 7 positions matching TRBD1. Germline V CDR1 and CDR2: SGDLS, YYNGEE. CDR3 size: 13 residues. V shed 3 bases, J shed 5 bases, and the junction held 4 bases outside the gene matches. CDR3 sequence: CASSAGTAETQYF. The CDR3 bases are TGTGCCAGCAGCGCCGGGACAGCGGAGACCCAGTACTTC.

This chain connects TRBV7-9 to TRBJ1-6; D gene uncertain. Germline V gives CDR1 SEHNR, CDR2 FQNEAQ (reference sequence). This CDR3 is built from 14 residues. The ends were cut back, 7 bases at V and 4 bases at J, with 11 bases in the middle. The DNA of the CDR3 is TGTGCCAGCACTCCCGGTGTGTATAATTCACCCCTCCACTTT. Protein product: CASTPGVYNSPLHF.

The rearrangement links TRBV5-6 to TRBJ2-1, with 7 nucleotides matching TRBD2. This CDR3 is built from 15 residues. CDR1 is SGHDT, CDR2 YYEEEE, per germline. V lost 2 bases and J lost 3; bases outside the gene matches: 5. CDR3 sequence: CASSFVSGVYNEQFF. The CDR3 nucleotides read TGTGCCAGCAGCTTTGTCAGCGGGGTCTACAATGAGCAGTTCTTC.

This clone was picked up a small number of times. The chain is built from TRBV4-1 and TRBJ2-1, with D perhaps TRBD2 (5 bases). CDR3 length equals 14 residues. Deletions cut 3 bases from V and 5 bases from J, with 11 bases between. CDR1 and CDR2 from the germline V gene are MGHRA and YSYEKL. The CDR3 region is CASSQGPGNNEQFF. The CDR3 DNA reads TGCGCCAGCAGCCAGGGTCCGGGGAACAATGAGCAGTTCTTC.

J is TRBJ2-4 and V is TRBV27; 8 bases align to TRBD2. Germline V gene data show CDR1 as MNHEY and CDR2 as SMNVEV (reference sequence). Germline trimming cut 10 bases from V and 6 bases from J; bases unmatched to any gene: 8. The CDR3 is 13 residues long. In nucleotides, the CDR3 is TGTGCCACCAGCATCGGGAGGGCAAACATTCAGTACTTC. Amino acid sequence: CATSIGRANIQYF.

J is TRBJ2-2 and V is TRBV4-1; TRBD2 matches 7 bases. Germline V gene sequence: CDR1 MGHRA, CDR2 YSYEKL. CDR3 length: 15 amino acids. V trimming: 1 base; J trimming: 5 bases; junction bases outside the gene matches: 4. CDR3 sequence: CASSQVAGDTGELFF. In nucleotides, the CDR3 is TGCGCCAGCAGCCAAGTGGCGGGGGATACCGGGGAGCTGTTTTTT.

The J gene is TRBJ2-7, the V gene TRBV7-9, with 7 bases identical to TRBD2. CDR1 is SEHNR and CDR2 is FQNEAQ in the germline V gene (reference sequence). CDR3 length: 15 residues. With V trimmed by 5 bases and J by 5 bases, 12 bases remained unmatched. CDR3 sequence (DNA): TGTGCCAGCAGCCCCACTCGCGGGAGTATCGACGAGCAGTACTTC. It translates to CASSPTRGSIDEQYF.

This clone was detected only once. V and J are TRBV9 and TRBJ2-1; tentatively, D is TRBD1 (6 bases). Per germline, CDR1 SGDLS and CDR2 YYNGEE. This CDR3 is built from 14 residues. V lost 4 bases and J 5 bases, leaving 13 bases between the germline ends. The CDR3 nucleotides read TGTGCCAGCAGCCCCCTCGAGGGGGACAATGAGCAGTTCTTC. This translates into CASSPLEGDNEQFF. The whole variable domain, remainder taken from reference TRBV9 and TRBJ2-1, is DSGVTQTPKHLITATGQRVTLRCSPRSGDLSVYWYQQSLDQGLQFLIQYYNGEERAKGNILERFSAQQFPDLHSELNLSSLELGDSALYFCASSPLEGDNEQFFGPGTRLTVL.

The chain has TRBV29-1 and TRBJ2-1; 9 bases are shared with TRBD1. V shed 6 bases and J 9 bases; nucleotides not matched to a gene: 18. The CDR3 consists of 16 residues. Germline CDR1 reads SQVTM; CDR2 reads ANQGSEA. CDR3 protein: CSVENPVGTGHVEQFF. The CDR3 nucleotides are TGCAGCGTGGAAAATCCGGTCGGGACAGGGCACGTTGAGCAGTTCTTC.